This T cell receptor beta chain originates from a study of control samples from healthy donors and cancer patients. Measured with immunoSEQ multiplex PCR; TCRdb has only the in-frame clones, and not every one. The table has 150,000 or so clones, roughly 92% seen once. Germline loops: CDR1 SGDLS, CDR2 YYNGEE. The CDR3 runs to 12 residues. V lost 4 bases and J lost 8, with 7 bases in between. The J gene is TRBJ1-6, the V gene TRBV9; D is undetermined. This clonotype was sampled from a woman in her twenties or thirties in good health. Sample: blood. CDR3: CASSPQDSPLHF. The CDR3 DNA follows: TGTGCCAGCAGCCCTCAGGATTCACCCCTCCACTTT. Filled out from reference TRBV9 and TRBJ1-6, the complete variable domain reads DSGVTQTPKHLITATGQRVTLRCSPRSGDLSVYWYQQSLDQGLQFLIQYYNGEERAKGNILERFSAQQFPDLHSELNLSSLELGDSALYFCASSPQDSPLHFGNGTRLTVT.